One sample yielded the 31 T cell receptor beta chains listed below, sequenced in a study of shared clonotypes between healthy human individuals. The data were produced by immunoSEQ multiplex PCR, yet TCRdb's version contains in-frame clones alone and is incomplete. The sample lists millions of clones; about 95% were seen once. Naive CD8 cells lacked CD45RO, underwent positive selection for CCR7 and left out terminally differentiated effector memory CD45RA+ cells. Specimen: naive CD8+ T cells sorted from blood. The receptors were sampled from a young man in good health.

This clone was detected once. V and J are TRBV7-6 and TRBJ2-3; tentatively, D is TRBD1 (6 bases). Per germline, CDR1 SGHVS and CDR2 FNYEAQ. This CDR3 is 14 amino acids long. The V and J ends lost 1 base and 3 bases respectively, with 8 bases between them. The CDR3 bases are TGTGCCAGCAGCTTAGGGACAGAGACAGATACGCAGTATTTT. Encoded protein: CASSLGTETDTQYF.

As regards this clone: The same CDR3 is also encoded by other DNA sequences in this sample. This chain uses TRBV7-9 with TRBJ1-1; no firm D call. V was shortened by 2 bases and J by 1 base, with 8 bases between the two germline ends. The germline CDR1 and CDR2 sequences are SEHNR and FQNEAQ (reference sequence). This CDR3 comprises 14 residues. CDR3 in DNA: TGTGCCAGCAGCTTATCTGAAGGGAACACTGAAGCTTTCTTT. Its translation is CASSLSEGNTEAFF.

J is TRBJ2-5 and V is TRBV6-6, with D perhaps matching TRBD1 (6 bases). V was trimmed by 7 bases and J by 2 bases, leaving 14 bases between them. Germline lookup yields CDR1 MNHNY and CDR2 SVGAGI (reference sequence). This CDR3 comprises 14 residues. This chain's CDR3 is CASTDGTIQETQYF. CDR3 bases: TGTGCCAGCACCGACGGGACAATACAAGAGACCCAGTACTTC.

The chain joins TRBV6-5 to TRBJ1-3, with TRBD1 identical over 7 bases. V was clipped by 0 bases and J by 4 bases; unmatched bases: 6. The V gene's germline CDR1 is MNHEY and CDR2 SVGAGI. The CDR3 is made up of 16 amino acids. The CDR3, as DNA: TGTGCCAGCAGTTACTCGAATCCGACAGGGGGAAACACCATATATTTT. Its translation is CASSYSNPTGGNTIYF.

The gene calls are TRBV5-1 and TRBJ2-3; D not certain. Looked up from germline, CDR1 is SGHRS and CDR2 is YFSETQ. V lost 5 bases and J 4 bases, leaving 11 bases between the germline ends. The CDR3 length is 13 residues. CDR3 sequence: CASRYDPPDTQYF. The CDR3, as DNA: TGCGCCAGCAGATACGACCCCCCAGATACGCAGTATTTT.

A word on this clone: The same CDR3 is also encoded by other DNA sequences in this sample. This sequence joins TRBV19 and TRBJ2-1; maybe TRBD1 (5 bases). Trimming removed 6 bases at V and 3 bases at J, with 9 bases between. Germline V gives CDR1 LNHDA, CDR2 SQIVND (reference sequence). The length of the CDR3 is 13 residues. CDR3 sequence (DNA): TGTGCCAGTAGCCTCGACAGCTACAATGAGCAGTTCTTC. Amino acid sequence: CASSLDSYNEQFF.

The chain has TRBV27 and TRBJ1-5; no clear D gene. The germline V and J ends were trimmed by 4 bases and 5 bases, with 12 bases remaining between them. The CDR3 has 14 residues. CDR1 and CDR2 from the germline V gene are MNHEY and SMNVEV (reference sequence). The CDR3: CASSSPPNYQPQHF. The CDR3 nucleotides read TGTGCCAGCAGTTCACCCCCAAACTATCAGCCCCAGCATTTT.

The chain uses TRBV6-5 and TRBJ2-7, with 10 positions matching TRBD1. The CDR3 runs 15 residues. V gave up 5 bases and J gave up 2 bases; unmatched junction bases: 6. CDR1 MNHEY and CDR2 SVGAGI come from the germline V gene. Here the CDR3 DNA reads TGTGCCAGCAGTCCAGGGACAGGGGTACCCTACGAGCAGTACTTC. It translates to CASSPGTGVPYEQYF.

The chain recombines TRBV4-1 with TRBJ2-1; TRBD1 matches 8 bases. V lost 5 bases and J lost 8; bases outside the gene matches: 11. CDR3 size: 15 residues. Per germline, CDR1 MGHRA and CDR2 YSYEKL. In nucleotides, the CDR3 is TGCGCCAGCAGCAGCCTTGGACAGGGTGACGATGAGCAGTTCTTC. Its translation: CASSSLGQGDDEQFF.

This sequence joins TRBV6-5 and TRBJ1-6; D gene ambiguous. Germline lookup yields CDR1 MNHEY and CDR2 SVGAGI. CDR3 length: 15 amino acids. Trimming left V 5 bases short and J 0 bases short, with 8 bases between. CDR3 sequence (DNA): TGTGCCAGCAGTAAGGAGGGCTCCTATAATTCACCCCTCCACTTT. It translates to CASSKEGSYNSPLHF.

The V gene is TRBV9, the J gene TRBJ1-2, with TRBD1 matching 8 bases. The CDR3 loop spans 19 amino acids. Per germline, CDR1 SGDLS and CDR2 YYNGEE. V lost 3 bases and J lost 4; bases outside the gene matches: 20. This CDR3 is CASSARSGAQGAVVYGYTF. In DNA, the CDR3 is TGTGCCAGCAGCGCACGTAGTGGCGCTCAGGGGGCGGTGGTCTATGGCTACACCTTC.

The chain links TRBV27 to TRBJ1-5; D unclear. Germline assignment: CDR1 MNHEY and CDR2 SMNVEV (reference sequence). The CDR3 has 15 amino acids. Trimming removed 2 bases at V and 3 bases at J, with 11 bases between. DNA of the CDR3: TGTGCCAGCAGTTTAGGAGGCCCGAACAATCAGCCCCAGCATTTT. It codes for CASSLGGPNNQPQHF.

V gene TRBV11-2 combines with J gene TRBJ2-7; D could derive from TRBD1 or TRBD2 (5 bases each). From germline, CDR1 is SGHAT and CDR2 FQNNGV. V was cut by 5 bases and J by 7 bases, with 15 bases left in between. The CDR3 length is 13 residues. This CDR3 is CASSPGTEIEQYF. The CDR3 DNA follows: TGTGCCAGCAGCCCCGGGACCGAGATAGAGCAGTACTTC.

This clone was recorded once. J is TRBJ2-3 and V is TRBV6-5; no definite D call. The CDR3 sequence is 15 residues long. V was trimmed by 8 bases and J by 0 bases, leaving 15 bases between them. Germline CDR1 reads MNHEY; CDR2 reads SVGAGI. CDR3 in amino acids: CASEAFDGSTDTQYF. For the CDR3, the DNA is TGTGCCAGCGAAGCGTTCGACGGGAGCACAGATACGCAGTATTTT.

For this clone: Other DNA sequences of this sample code for an identical CDR3. The chain employs TRBV28 and TRBJ2-3, with no clear D. The CDR3 spans 13 residues. The V gene lost 6 bases and the J gene lost 0 bases, with 7 bases spanning the gap. In germline, CDR1 is MDHEN, CDR2 SYDVKM. CDR3 amino acids: CASSPPSTDTQYF. The CDR3 DNA follows: TGTGCCAGCAGCCCCCCTAGCACAGATACGCAGTATTTT.

The chain carries TRBV6-1 and TRBJ1-5; D uncertain. This CDR3 has 15 residues. Trimming pared 3 bases from V and 5 bases from J, leaving 14 bases between. CDR1 MNHNS and CDR2 SASEGT come from the germline V gene. In nucleotides, the CDR3 is TGTGCCAGCAGTGATTTAAGGGAGGGCGATCAGCCCCAGCATTTT. Amino acids: CASSDLREGDQPQHF.

Only one count was recorded for this clone. The chain is built from TRBV30 and TRBJ1-1; 9 bases align to TRBD1. CDR1 and CDR2 (germline): GTSNPN, SVGIG (reference sequence). Trimming took 1 base from V and 3 from J; bases not matched to a gene: 0. This CDR3 has 13 amino acids. The CDR3 coding sequence is TGTGCCTGGAGTGGACAGGGGGACACTGAAGCTTTCTTT. This codes for CAWSGQGDTEAFF.

CDR3 protein: CASTTDRGASYEQYF. CDR3 coding DNA: TGTGCCAGCACTACGGACAGGGGAGCATCCTACGAGCAGTACTTC. The chain has TRBV2 and TRBJ2-7; 9 bases agree with TRBD1. J was trimmed by 1 base and V by 7 bases; bases with no gene match: 8. The CDR3 has 15 amino acids. Germline V gives CDR1 SNHLY, CDR2 FYNNEI. The complete variable domain, with remaining parts taken from reference TRBV2 and TRBJ2-7, reads EPEVTQTPSHQVTQMGQEVILRCVPISNHLYFYWYRQILGQKVEFLVSFYNNEISEKSEIFDDQFSVERPDGSNFTLKIRSTKLEDSAMYFCASTTDRGASYEQYFGPGTRLTVT.

The chain has TRBV5-4 and TRBJ2-1; D may be TRBD1 (6 bases). Germline loops: CDR1 SGHNT, CDR2 YYREEE (reference sequence). The CDR3 is 14 amino acids. The V end was cut by 4 bases, the J end by 4 bases, with 12 bases between. The CDR3, as DNA: TGTGCCAGCAGCCCTCTAGGGGGATACAATGAGCAGTTCTTC. It yields the protein CASSPLGGYNEQFF.

V and J are TRBV7-9 and TRBJ1-4; the D is unclear. The germline CDR1 and CDR2 sequences are SEHNR and FQNEAQ (reference sequence). V was cut by 2 bases and J by 4 bases, with 11 bases left in between. This CDR3 spans 15 amino acids. The CDR3 sequence: CASSLSGDGNEKLFF. For the CDR3, the DNA is TGTGCCAGCAGCTTAAGCGGGGATGGTAATGAAAAACTGTTTTTT.

J is TRBJ1-1 and V is TRBV28; 8 bases match TRBD1. This CDR3 is built from 14 residues. Looked up from germline, CDR1 is MDHEN and CDR2 is SYDVKM. V was clipped by 5 bases and J by 3 bases; unmatched bases: 5. The CDR3 loop reads CASSATGVYTEAFF. The DNA of the CDR3 is TGTGCCAGCAGTGCGACAGGGGTTTACACTGAAGCTTTCTTT.

The rearrangement joins TRBV5-6 to TRBJ1-5, with 7 bases lining up with TRBD1. The CDR3 spans 14 residues. The germline V gene has CDR1 SGHDT and CDR2 YYEEEE. The ends lost 3 bases at V and 7 bases at J; junction bases unmatched: 7. CDR3 DNA sequence: TGTGCCAGCAGCTCAGGGACAGCGGTGCAGCCCCAGCATTTT. Its translation is CASSSGTAVQPQHF. Drawing the rest from reference TRBV5-6 and TRBJ1-5, the complete variable domain is DAGVTQSPTHLIKTRGQQVTLRCSPKSGHDTVSWYQQALGQGPQFIFQYYEEEERQRGNFPDRFSGHQFPNYSSELNVNALLLGDSALYLCASSSGTAVQPQHFGDGTRLSIL.

This chain links TRBV7-6 with TRBJ1-4; 10 nucleotides line up with TRBD1. The CDR3 consists of 18 residues. The germline CDR1 and CDR2 sequences are SGHVS and FNYEAQ. Germline trimming cut 1 base from V and 4 bases from J; bases unmatched to any gene: 9. CDR3 sequence: CASSLVVWTGGINEKLFF. The CDR3 DNA is TGTGCCAGCAGCTTAGTGGTCTGGACAGGGGGGATTAATGAAAAACTGTTTTTT.

The rearrangement joins TRBV10-3 to TRBJ2-3; no firm D call. Germline V gene lookup returns CDR1 ENHRY and CDR2 SYGVKD. Trimming stripped 2 bases from V and 3 bases from J, with 12 bases between. The CDR3 extends over 15 amino acids. The CDR3 DNA sequence: TGTGCCATCAGTGAGAGTGAAAGCGTGACAGATACGCAGTATTTT. It yields the protein CAISESESVTDTQYF.

Note on this clone: Distinct nucleotide sequences in the sample also encode this CDR3. The V call is TRBV7-9, the J call TRBJ1-5, with D possibly being TRBD1 (6 bases). V lost 6 bases to trimming and J lost 7 bases, with 13 bases between them. Germline CDR1 reads SEHNR; CDR2 reads FQNEAQ (reference sequence). The CDR3 spans 13 residues. Written as DNA, the CDR3 is TGTGCCAGCAGTCTGACAGGAGGGCAGCCCCAGCATTTT. This sequence encodes CASSLTGGQPQHF.

J is TRBJ2-7 and V is TRBV19, with a possible D match to TRBD2 (5 bases). CDR1 LNHDA and CDR2 SQIVND come from the germline V gene (reference sequence). V lost 5 bases and J 5 bases, leaving 13 bases between the germline ends. The CDR3 is 13 residues long. The CDR3 nucleotides read TGTGCCAGTAGTCCCGAGGGTAGCAACGAGCAGTACTTC. Translated: CASSPEGSNEQYF.

The chain joins TRBV29-1 to TRBJ1-1, with TRBD1 as a possible D gene (6 bases). Trimming took 3 bases from V and 6 from J, leaving 11 bases between them. CDR3 size: 12 residues. The germline V gene encodes CDR1 SQVTM and CDR2 ANQGSEA. The CDR3 loop is CSVEGARAEAFF. In DNA form, the CDR3 reads TGCAGCGTTGAGGGGGCCAGGGCTGAAGCTTTCTTT.

The gene calls are TRBV4-1 and TRBJ2-5; possibly TRBD1 for D (5 bases). The V end was cut by 3 bases, the J end by 4 bases, with 12 bases between. The CDR3 runs to 14 residues. In germline, CDR1 is MGHRA, CDR2 YSYEKL. The chain's CDR3 is CASSQPDRGETQYF. CDR3 bases: TGCGCCAGCAGCCAGCCCGACAGAGGAGAGACCCAGTACTTC.

This chain uses TRBV5-6 with TRBJ2-7; 8 nucleotides line up with TRBD1. This CDR3 comprises 16 residues. V lost 0 bases, J lost 5 bases, and 10 bases stayed unmatched. Germline assignment: CDR1 SGHDT and CDR2 YYEEEE. CDR3 sequence (DNA): TGTGCCAGCAGCTTGGCAGGGGGCCTTAATCTACACGAGCAGTACTTC. It codes for CASSLAGGLNLHEQYF.

This chain connects TRBV6-1 to TRBJ1-1, with D unresolved. The germline gives CDR1 MNHNS, CDR2 SASEGT. The CDR3 spans 13 residues. V was cut by 0 bases and J by 3 bases, with 5 bases left in between. CDR3 amino acids: CASSEAAYTEAFF. DNA for the CDR3: TGTGCCAGCAGTGAAGCGGCCTACACTGAAGCTTTCTTT.

CDR3 coding DNA: TGTGCCAGCAGTTACTTGACAGGGGGCCACGAGCAGTACTTC. Translation gives CASSYLTGGHEQYF. V is TRBV6-5 and J is TRBJ2-7; 10 bases fit TRBD1. Germline-derived CDR1 and CDR2 are MNHEY and SVGAGI. V trimming: 1 base; J trimming: 5 bases; junction bases outside the gene matches: 2. The CDR3 is 14 residues long.